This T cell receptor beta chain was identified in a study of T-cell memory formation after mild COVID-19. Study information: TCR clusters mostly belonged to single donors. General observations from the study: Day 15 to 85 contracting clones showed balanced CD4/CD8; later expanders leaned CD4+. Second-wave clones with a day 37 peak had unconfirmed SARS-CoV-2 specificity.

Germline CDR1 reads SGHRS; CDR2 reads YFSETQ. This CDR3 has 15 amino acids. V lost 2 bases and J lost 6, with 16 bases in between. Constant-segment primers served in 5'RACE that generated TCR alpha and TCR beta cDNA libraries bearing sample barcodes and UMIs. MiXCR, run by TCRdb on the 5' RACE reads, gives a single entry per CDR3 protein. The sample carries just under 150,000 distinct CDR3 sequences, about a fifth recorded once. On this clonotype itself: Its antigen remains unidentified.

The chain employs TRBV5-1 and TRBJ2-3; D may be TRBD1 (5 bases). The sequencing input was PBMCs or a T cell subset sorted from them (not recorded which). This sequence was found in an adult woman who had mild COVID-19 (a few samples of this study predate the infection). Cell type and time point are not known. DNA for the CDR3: TGCGCCAGCAGCTTTGCTGCCAGGGCCGAGGATACGCAGTATTTT. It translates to CASSFAARAEDTQYF.